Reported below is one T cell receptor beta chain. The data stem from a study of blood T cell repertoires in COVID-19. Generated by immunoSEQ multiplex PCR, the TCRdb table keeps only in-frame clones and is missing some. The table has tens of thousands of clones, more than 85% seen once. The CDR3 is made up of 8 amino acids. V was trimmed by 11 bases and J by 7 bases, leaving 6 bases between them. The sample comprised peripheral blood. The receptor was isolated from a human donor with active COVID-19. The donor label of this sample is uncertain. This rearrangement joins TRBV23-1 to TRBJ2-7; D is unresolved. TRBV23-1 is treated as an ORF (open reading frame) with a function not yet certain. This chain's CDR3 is CALTEQYF. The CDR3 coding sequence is TGCGCCTTGACAGAGCAGTACTTC.